This T cell receptor (beta chain) was sequenced in a study of blood T cells in healthy people across ages. Background on the study: Roughly one uniquely barcoded beta molecule per two T cells was captured. Study conclusions and caveats: Naive CD4+ cells and diversity were both higher in long-lived donors than in aged donors.

Primed by a sample-barcoded 5' primer and a J-beta primer mix, a second PCR proceeded for about 6 to 11 cycles. Per-sample output comprised a minimum of 3 million paired-end reads containing CDR3. TCRdb fed the 5' RACE reads into MiXCR, producing one record per CDR3 protein. The sample has approximately 1,700,000 distinct CDR3 sequences, about two fifths seen once. This clonotype was detected a few times. Its antigen is not known. The CDR3 length is 17 residues. The germline V gene has CDR1 SGHDN and CDR2 FVKESK. The V and J ends lost 1 base and 0 bases respectively, with 10 bases between them. V gene TRBV14 combines with J gene TRBJ1-6; D gene ambiguous. What was sequenced was blood. The origin of this receptor is a human donor in good health. The CDR3 coding sequence is TGTGCCAGCAGCCAAGGTCCGCAGAGCTCCTATAATTCACCCCTCCACTTT. This codes for CASSQGPQSSYNSPLHF. The full variable domain, its missing parts supplied by reference TRBV14 and TRBJ1-6, is EAGVTQFPSHSVIEKGQTVTLRCDPISGHDNLYWYRRVMGKEIKFLLHFVKESKQDESGMPNNRFLAERTGGTYSTLKVQPAELEDSGVYFCASSQGPQSSYNSPLHFGNGTRLTVT.